The 27 T cell receptor beta chains given below trace back to one sample, sequenced in a study of T cell responses to AZD1222 COVID-19 vaccine. TCRdb's copy holds only in-frame clones and misses some; the assay was immunoSEQ multiplex PCR. The table records 95,000 to 100,000 clones, more than 85% of them present only once. The sequenced sample was peripheral blood, obtained on day 0 of AZD1222 vaccination. These receptors originate from an adult in good health.

This clone was detected once. The rearrangement links TRBV9 to TRBJ1-2; D is unresolved. This CDR3 has 17 residues. Germline lookup yields CDR1 SGDLS and CDR2 YYNGEE. V lost 0 bases to trimming and J lost 6 bases, with 21 bases between them. DNA for the CDR3: TGTGCCAGCAGCGTAGCTCCCGAAGGGCCCGTAAGCCATGGCTACACCTTC. Residues: CASSVAPEGPVSHGYTF.

This clone was seen more than once but under ten times. Here the CDR3 DNA reads TGTGCCAGCAGCGCGGGACCAACAGCCTACGAGCAGTACTTC. It encodes CASSAGPTAYEQYF. This chain links TRBV13 with TRBJ2-7; maybe TRBD2 (6 bases). The CDR3 totals 14 residues. CDR1 is PRHDT, CDR2 FYEKMQ, per germline (reference sequence). Trimming removed 5 bases at V and 2 bases at J, with 13 bases between.

The chain combines TRBV18 with TRBJ1-2; D is unclear. Between the trimmed V and J ends, which lost 2 bases and 5 bases, there was a span of 9 bases. The CDR3 loop spans 13 amino acids. Germline V gene data show CDR1 as KGHSH and CDR2 as LQKENI. The CDR3 region has the DNA TGTGCCAGCTCACCAACAGAGGAATATGGCTACACCTTC. Translated: CASSPTEEYGYTF.

This sequence joins TRBV5-5 and TRBJ1-1, with 8 bases matching TRBD1. The V gene's germline CDR1 is SGHKS and CDR2 YYEKEE (reference sequence). After removal of 4 bases from V and 2 bases from J, the junction contained 7 bases not matched to a gene. The CDR3 has 15 amino acids. The CDR3 DNA reads TGTGCCAGCAGCGCTAGGACAGGGTTTAACACTGAAGCTTTCTTT. The encoded protein is CASSARTGFNTEAFF.

The rearrangement links TRBV28 to TRBJ2-1; no reliable D call. V was cut by 3 bases and J by 0 bases, with 12 bases left in between. This CDR3 has 16 amino acids. Germline CDR1 reads MDHEN; CDR2 reads SYDVKM. The DNA of the CDR3 is TGTGCCAGCAGTTTTCCGCCCTTAAACTCCTACAATGAGCAGTTCTTC. It translates to CASSFPPLNSYNEQFF.

J is TRBJ1-4 and V is TRBV23-1, with a possible D match to TRBD1 (5 bases). Being an ORF, TRBV23-1 has a function that is uncertain. V lost 3 bases and J lost 4, with 15 bases in between. The CDR3 is 16 residues long. The CDR3 coding sequence is TGCGCCAGCAGTCAGTCTATGGGACGGCTTAATGAAAAACTGTTTTTT. Protein: CASSQSMGRLNEKLFF.

This chain joins TRBV2 and TRBJ2-7; 7 positions match TRBD1. V trimming: 10 bases; J trimming: 0 bases; junction bases outside the gene matches: 12. The germline CDR1 and CDR2 sequences are SNHLY and FYNNEI. This CDR3 comprises 15 residues. CDR3 residues: CATPNQTGRSYEQYF. For the CDR3, the DNA is TGTGCCACCCCTAATCAGACAGGGCGCTCCTACGAGCAGTACTTC.

The chain carries TRBV7-9 and TRBJ1-2, with no clear D. Looked up from germline, CDR1 is SEHNR and CDR2 is FQNEAQ (reference sequence). The CDR3 is 13 residues long. V lost 4 bases, J lost 0 bases, and 6 bases lay in between. The CDR3 DNA follows: TGTGCCAGCAGCTCGACACCTAACTATGGCTACACCTTC. Encoded protein: CASSSTPNYGYTF.

In this sample, this clone turned up once. The chain combines TRBV11-3 with TRBJ2-2, with TRBD2 identical over 12 bases. The V gene end was trimmed by 3 bases and the J gene end by 4 bases; junction bases not matched to a gene: 3. The CDR3 is 16 residues long. Germline V CDR1 and CDR2: SGHNT, YENEEA. The CDR3 loop is CASSFLAGGGTGELFF. Written as DNA, the CDR3 is TGTGCCAGCAGCTTTCTAGCGGGAGGGGGCACCGGGGAGCTGTTTTTT.

V gene TRBV29-1 combines with J gene TRBJ1-2; no reliable D call. The CDR3 is 11 amino acids. Germline V gene lookup returns CDR1 SQVTM and CDR2 ANQGSEA. With 6 bases removed from V and 0 bases from J, the gap between germline ends came to 5 bases. The CDR3 DNA is TGCAGCGTCATTTCTAACTATGGCTACACCTTC. Translating it yields CSVISNYGYTF.

This clone appeared a few times. This chain uses TRBV5-1 with TRBJ1-1; D not resolved. Trimming shortened V by 5 bases and J by 4 bases, and 9 bases separated the two germline ends. Looked up from germline, CDR1 is SGHRS and CDR2 is YFSETQ. The CDR3 is made up of 12 amino acids. The CDR3 sequence: CASRRATTEAFF. CDR3 nucleotide sequence: TGCGCCAGCAGAAGGGCGACCACTGAAGCTTTCTTT.

The chain joins TRBV19 to TRBJ1-1, with 9 bases matching TRBD1. The CDR3 runs 14 residues. V lost 6 bases to trimming and J lost 6 bases; unmatched junction nucleotides: 8. Germline V gene data show CDR1 as LNHDA and CDR2 as SQIVND (reference sequence). CDR3 DNA sequence: TGTGCCAGTAGGACGGACAGGGGTCTCCCTGAAGCTTTCTTT. Its protein product is CASRTDRGLPEAFF.

A note on this clone: A read error may produce the germline difference seen at one junction end. The CDR3 DNA follows: TGTGCCAGCAGATTGGGGGACCCAACGGACAATGAGCAGTTCTTC. Its translation is CASRLGDPTDNEQFF. The chain is built from TRBV5-4 and TRBJ2-1, with D perhaps being TRBD1 or TRBD2 (5 bases each). Germline values: CDR1 SGHNT, CDR2 YYREEE (reference sequence). This CDR3 has 15 amino acids.

This chain uses TRBV5-5 with TRBJ2-7; possible D gene TRBD1, 5 bases. The length of the CDR3 is 15 residues. V shed 4 bases and J shed 7 bases, with 21 bases lying between them. The germline V gene has CDR1 SGHKS and CDR2 YYEKEE (reference sequence). The CDR3 DNA follows: TGTGCCAGCAGCCGCAGAGGAGCAGGGATGGAGGAGCAGTACTTC. Residues: CASSRRGAGMEEQYF.

This clone was picked up one time. The chain uses TRBV27 and TRBJ1-2, with D possibly being TRBD1 (5 bases). Germline V gene data show CDR1 as MNHEY and CDR2 as SMNVEV (reference sequence). CDR3 length equals 15 residues. Between the trimmed V and J ends, which lost 6 bases and 4 bases, there was a span of 18 bases. Here the CDR3 reads CASRETFGHLYGYTF. In DNA form, the CDR3 reads TGTGCCAGCAGGGAGACTTTTGGACATCTCTATGGCTACACCTTC.

The gene calls are TRBV28 and TRBJ2-1; 8 bases match TRBD2. Looked up from germline, CDR1 is MDHEN and CDR2 is SYDVKM. CDR3 length equals 16 residues. The V segment lost 1 base and the J segment 5 bases; nucleotides outside the gene matches: 7. The CDR3, as DNA: TGTGCCAGCAGTTTATTATCGGGAGGGAAAAACAATGAGCAGTTCTTC. It specifies CASSLLSGGKNNEQFF. Supplemented by reference TRBV28 and TRBJ2-1, the full variable domain reads DVKVTQSSRYLVKRTGEKVFLECVQDMDHENMFWYRQDPGLGLRLIYFSYDVKMKEKGDIPEGYSVSREKKERFSLILESASTNQTSMYLCASSLLSGGKNNEQFFGPGTRLTVL.

This rearrangement joins TRBV10-3 to TRBJ1-6; possible D gene TRBD1, 6 bases. CDR1 and CDR2 from the germline V gene are ENHRY and SYGVKD. CDR3 size: 19 residues. Between the trimmed V and J ends, which lost 2 bases and 3 bases, there was a span of 20 bases. DNA of the CDR3: TGTGCCATCAGTGAGAAAAAAGGGGCAGGGGCTTTCTATAATTCACCCCTCCACTTT. This encodes CAISEKKGAGAFYNSPLHF.

This rearrangement joins TRBV6-5 to TRBJ1-1, with TRBD1 matching over 8 bases. The trim removed 2 bases at V and 1 base at J, leaving 3 bases unmatched. The germline V gene has CDR1 MNHEY and CDR2 SVGAGI. The CDR3 spans 15 residues. The CDR3 bases are TGTGCCAGCAGTTACCAGGGACAGGCGAACACTGAAGCTTTCTTT. Protein product: CASSYQGQANTEAFF.

CDR3: CASSYSSGLAGYEQYF. In DNA form, the CDR3 reads TGTGCCAGCAGTTACTCCTCGGGACTAGCAGGCTACGAGCAGTACTTC. The chain is built from TRBV6-5 and TRBJ2-7; 9 positions match TRBD2. Germline V gives CDR1 MNHEY, CDR2 SVGAGI. V was pared by 0 bases and J by 3 bases, with 6 bases of the junction left unmatched. CDR3 length: 16 amino acids.

The chain uses TRBV28 and TRBJ2-5; 8 nucleotides agree with TRBD1. Unmatched junction bases numbered 6, after V lost 5 bases and J lost 4 bases. Germline assignment: CDR1 MDHEN and CDR2 SYDVKM. This CDR3 is built from 14 residues. CDR3 nucleotides: TGTGCCAGCAGTCCCCGGACAGGGCGAGAGACCCAGTACTTC. Protein sequence: CASSPRTGRETQYF. Together with reference TRBV28 and TRBJ2-5, the CDR3 gives the full variable domain: DVKVTQSSRYLVKRTGEKVFLECVQDMDHENMFWYRQDPGLGLRLIYFSYDVKMKEKGDIPEGYSVSREKKERFSLILESASTNQTSMYLCASSPRTGRETQYFGPGTRLLVL.

The chain is built from TRBV14 and TRBJ2-5, with 8 bases matching TRBD1. The germline gives CDR1 SGHDN, CDR2 FVKESK. The CDR3 contains 15 residues. Trimming cost V 1 base and J 4 bases; bases outside gene matches: 5. CDR3 in amino acids: CASSQVGRGPETQYF. The CDR3 region has the DNA TGTGCCAGCAGCCAAGTTGGCAGGGGGCCAGAGACCCAGTACTTC. Based on the CDR3 plus reference TRBV14 and TRBJ2-5, the full variable domain is EAGVTQFPSHSVIEKGQTVTLRCDPISGHDNLYWYRRVMGKEIKFLLHFVKESKQDESGMPNNRFLAERTGGTYSTLKVQPAELEDSGVYFCASSQVGRGPETQYFGPGTRLLVL.

The CDR3 DNA reads as TGTGCCAGCCGGCCGTACGATAATTCACCCCTCCACTTT. Translated, it gives CASRPYDNSPLHF. The chain is built from TRBV2 and TRBJ1-6; D is ambiguous. CDR1 and CDR2 from the germline V gene are SNHLY and FYNNEI. The ends were cut back, 8 bases at V and 5 bases at J, with 10 bases in the middle. This CDR3 comprises 13 residues.

This clone has a handful of counts. This CDR3 reads CSVVVRRQSTEAFF. The CDR3 DNA follows: TGCAGCGTTGTGGTAAGGAGGCAGTCCACTGAAGCTTTCTTT. The rearrangement joins TRBV29-1 to TRBJ1-1; D is ambiguous. The germline CDR1 and CDR2 sequences are SQVTM and ANQGSEA. This CDR3 contains 14 residues. V lost 4 bases and J 4 bases, leaving 16 bases between the germline ends.

The gene calls are TRBV11-2 and TRBJ1-1, with a possible D match to TRBD1 (5 bases). The CDR3 spans 14 residues. Trimming left V 3 bases short and J 1 base short, with 9 bases between. CDR1 and CDR2 (germline): SGHAT, FQNNGV. Here the CDR3 DNA reads TGTGCCAGCAGCTTGGCGGGGGAGAACACTGAAGCTTTCTTT. Amino acids: CASSLAGENTEAFF.

V and J are TRBV6-5 and TRBJ2-1; D is unresolved. Trimming removed 8 bases from V and 5 bases from J, with 16 bases in between. Germline values: CDR1 MNHEY, CDR2 SVGAGI. The CDR3 is made up of 14 amino acids. The DNA for the CDR3 is TGTGCCAGCTTAAGGGTTAGTACGAACAATGAGCAGTTCTTC. Its protein product is CASLRVSTNNEQFF.

The chain employs TRBV3-1 (or the pseudogene TRBV3-2) and TRBJ1-2; D not certain. The germline V and J ends were trimmed by 3 bases and 4 bases, with 6 bases remaining between them. This CDR3 is 12 amino acids long. CDR1 is LGHDT, CDR2 YNNKEL, per germline (reference sequence). CDR3 protein: CASSQRTYGYTF. The CDR3 DNA reads TGTGCCAGCAGCCAGCGAACCTATGGCTACACCTTC.

The chain has TRBV15 and TRBJ1-1; unclear D gene. This CDR3 is built from 15 residues. Germline assignment: CDR1 LNHNV and CDR2 YYDKDF (reference sequence). Trimming cost V 0 bases and J 0 bases, with 8 bases left between them. CDR3: CATSRDLVLNTEAFF. The CDR3 nucleotides read TGTGCCACCAGCAGAGATCTAGTTTTGAACACTGAAGCTTTCTTT.